A selection of T cell receptor beta chains follows, all from one sample in a study of cytomegalovirus exposure and HLA in healthy donors. This table comes from immunoSEQ multiplex PCR, and its TCRdb copy is limited to in-frame clones, with some not included. The repertoire holds approximately 170,000 clones, with about three quarters as singletons. The material sequenced was PBMCs. The receptors originated from a middle-aged woman in good health and CMV-seropositive. CDR3s include the opening cysteine and the closing phenylalanine or tryptophan. Each record gives: D gene, clone size, J gene, V gene, CDR3 protein, CDR3 DNA. D genes are given only for firm matches. A clone size is listed for some rows: how often the clone was seen (once, few, many), or a class if it is expanded.

d_gene: TRBD1; abundance: .; j_gene: TRBJ2-1; v_gene: TRBV9; CDR3aa: CASSVGTGINNEQFF; CDR3nt: TGTGCCAGCAGCGTAGGGACAGGGATAAACAATGAGCAGTTCTTC
d_gene: .; abundance: .; j_gene: TRBJ1-4; v_gene: TRBV6-1; CDR3aa: CASSVFPGPTNNEKLFF; CDR3nt: TGTGCCAGCAGTGTGTTCCCAGGCCCAACAAATAATGAAAAACTGTTTTTT
d_gene: TRBD2; abundance: once; j_gene: TRBJ2-5; v_gene: TRBV10-1; CDR3aa: CASSPRTSGRETQYF; CDR3nt: TGCGCCAGCAGTCCTCGGACTAGCGGACGAGAGACCCAGTACTTC
d_gene: .; abundance: .; j_gene: TRBJ2-3; v_gene: TRBV30; CDR3aa: CAYGSTGTDTQYF; CDR3nt: TGTGCCTACGGGTCTACAGGAACAGATACGCAGTATTTT
d_gene: .; abundance: .; j_gene: TRBJ1-3; v_gene: TRBV11-2; CDR3aa: CASSLGIPGGMSNTIYF; CDR3nt: TGTGCCAGCAGTTTGGGGATCCCAGGAGGAATGTCGAACACCATATATTTT
d_gene: TRBD1; abundance: .; j_gene: TRBJ1-2; v_gene: TRBV7-2; CDR3aa: CASSLDPGTAYGYTF; CDR3nt: TGTGCCAGCAGCTTAGATCCCGGGACAGCCTATGGCTACACCTTC
d_gene: .; abundance: .; j_gene: TRBJ1-6; v_gene: TRBV2; CDR3aa: CASSRDYNSPLHF; CDR3nt: TGTGCCAGCAGTCGGGACTATAATTCACCCCTCCACTTT
d_gene: .; abundance: few; j_gene: TRBJ2-3; v_gene: TRBV7-9; CDR3aa: CSSTRGAADTQYF; CDR3nt: TGTTCCAGCACCCGGGGGGCGGCAGATACGCAGTATTTT
d_gene: TRBD1; abundance: .; j_gene: TRBJ1-2; v_gene: TRBV30; CDR3aa: CAWSVGGGGGYTF; CDR3nt: TGTGCCTGGAGTGTTGGAGGGGGCGGGGGCTACACCTTC
d_gene: TRBD1; abundance: .; j_gene: TRBJ1-6; v_gene: TRBV23-1; CDR3aa: CANPNRDREDISYNSPLHF; CDR3nt: TGCGCCAACCCAAACCGGGACAGGGAAGATATCTCCTATAATTCACCCCTCCACTTT
d_gene: TRBD2; abundance: .; j_gene: TRBJ2-5; v_gene: TRBV27; CDR3aa: CASSLYYASGELQETQYF; CDR3nt: TGTGCCAGCAGTTTATATTACGCTAGCGGGGAGCTCCAAGAGACCCAGTACTTC
d_gene: TRBD2; abundance: few; j_gene: TRBJ2-1; v_gene: TRBV5-4; CDR3aa: CASSLVAGEHNEQFF; CDR3nt: TGTGCCAGCAGCTTGGTAGCGGGGGAACACAATGAGCAGTTCTTC
d_gene: .; abundance: .; j_gene: TRBJ2-5; v_gene: TRBV7-3; CDR3aa: CASSQGTMETQYF; CDR3nt: TGTGCCAGCAGCCAAGGGACAATGGAGACCCAGTACTTC
d_gene: TRBD1; abundance: .; j_gene: TRBJ1-1; v_gene: TRBV2; CDR3aa: CASIKQGVGTEAFF; CDR3nt: TGTGCCAGCATTAAACAGGGGGTGGGCACTGAAGCTTTCTTT
d_gene: .; abundance: .; j_gene: TRBJ2-7; v_gene: TRBV2; CDR3aa: CASSGYYSSYEQYF; CDR3nt: TGTGCCAGCAGTGGCTACTATAGCTCCTACGAGCAGTACTTC
d_gene: .; abundance: .; j_gene: TRBJ2-7; v_gene: TRBV7-3; CDR3aa: CASSPDSTVTYEQYF; CDR3nt: TGTGCCAGCAGCCCCGACTCGACAGTGACCTACGAGCAGTACTTC
d_gene: .; abundance: .; j_gene: TRBJ1-2; v_gene: TRBV28; CDR3aa: CASSQAYGYTF; CDR3nt: TGTGCCAGCTCCCAGGCCTATGGCTACACCTTC
d_gene: TRBD2; abundance: .; j_gene: TRBJ2-7; v_gene: TRBV23-1; CDR3aa: CASSQAGTSGGTYEQYF; CDR3nt: TGCGCCAGCAGTCAAGCCGGGACTAGCGGGGGTACCTACGAGCAGTACTTC
d_gene: .; abundance: .; j_gene: TRBJ1-1; v_gene: TRBV5-1; CDR3aa: CASSLGGPNTEAFF; CDR3nt: TGCGCCAGCAGCTTGGGCGGGCCAAACACTGAAGCTTTCTTT
d_gene: TRBD1; abundance: .; j_gene: TRBJ1-1; v_gene: TRBV30; CDR3aa: CAWSFGTGITEAFF; CDR3nt: TGTGCCTGGAGTTTCGGGACAGGAATAACTGAAGCTTTCTTT
d_gene: .; abundance: .; j_gene: TRBJ2-3; v_gene: TRBV7-8; CDR3aa: CASSLRVTEVSDTQYF; CDR3nt: TGTGCCAGCAGCTTACGGGTTACGGAGGTATCAGATACGCAGTATTTT
d_gene: .; abundance: once; j_gene: TRBJ2-7; v_gene: TRBV6-1; CDR3aa: CASSFFQGNGYEQYF; CDR3nt: TGTGCCAGCAGTTTTTTCCAGGGGAATGGCTACGAGCAGTACTTC
d_gene: TRBD1; abundance: .; j_gene: TRBJ1-5; v_gene: TRBV2; CDR3aa: CASVLDRVGQPQHF; CDR3nt: TGTGCCAGCGTCTTAGACAGGGTTGGTCAGCCCCAGCATTTT
d_gene: .; abundance: .; j_gene: TRBJ1-1; v_gene: TRBV30; CDR3aa: CACLGQFNTEAFF; CDR3nt: TGTGCCTGCTTAGGACAGTTCAACACTGAAGCTTTCTTT
d_gene: TRBD1; abundance: .; j_gene: TRBJ2-1; v_gene: TRBV6-5; CDR3aa: CASSYGTGGDEQFF; CDR3nt: TGTGCCAGCAGTTACGGGACAGGGGGTGATGAGCAGTTCTTC
d_gene: TRBD1; abundance: .; j_gene: TRBJ1-1; v_gene: TRBV11-1; CDR3aa: CASSRDTGVSEAFF; CDR3nt: TGTGCCAGCAGCCGAGACACAGGGGTTTCTGAAGCTTTCTTT
d_gene: .; abundance: .; j_gene: TRBJ1-6; v_gene: TRBV6-5; CDR3aa: CASSYEGNSPPHF; CDR3nt: TGTGCCAGCAGTTACGAGGGTAATTCACCCCCCCACTTT